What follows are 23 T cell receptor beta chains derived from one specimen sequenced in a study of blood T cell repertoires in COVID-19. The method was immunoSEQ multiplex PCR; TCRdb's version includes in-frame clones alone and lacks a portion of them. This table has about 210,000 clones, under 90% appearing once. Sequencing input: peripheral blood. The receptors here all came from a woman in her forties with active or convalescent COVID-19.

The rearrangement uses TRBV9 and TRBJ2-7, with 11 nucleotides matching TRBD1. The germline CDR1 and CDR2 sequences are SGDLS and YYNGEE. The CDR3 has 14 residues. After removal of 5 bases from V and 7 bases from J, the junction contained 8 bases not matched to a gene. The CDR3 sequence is CASSFGQGAQEQYF. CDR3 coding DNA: TGTGCCAGCAGTTTCGGACAGGGGGCTCAAGAGCAGTACTTC. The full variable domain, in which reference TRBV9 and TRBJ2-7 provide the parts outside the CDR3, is DSGVTQTPKHLITATGQRVTLRCSPRSGDLSVYWYQQSLDQGLQFLIQYYNGEERAKGNILERFSAQQFPDLHSELNLSSLELGDSALYFCASSFGQGAQEQYFGPGTRLTVT.

In DNA form, the CDR3 reads TGTGCCAGTAGGGGAAACAGCGGGGAATCCTACGAGCAGTACTTC. Translating it yields CASRGNSGESYEQYF. The V gene is TRBV19, the J gene TRBJ2-7; 7 bases map to TRBD2. The germline V gene has CDR1 LNHDA and CDR2 SQIVND (reference sequence). CDR3 length: 15 amino acids. The ends lost 6 bases at V and 1 base at J; junction bases unmatched: 9.

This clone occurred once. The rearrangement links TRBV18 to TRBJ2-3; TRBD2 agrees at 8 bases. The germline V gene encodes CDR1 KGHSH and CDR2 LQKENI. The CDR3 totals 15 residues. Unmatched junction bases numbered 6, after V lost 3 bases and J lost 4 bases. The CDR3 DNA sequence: TGTGCCAGCTCACCGTACAGCGGGAGTTCAGATACGCAGTATTTT. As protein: CASSPYSGSSDTQYF.

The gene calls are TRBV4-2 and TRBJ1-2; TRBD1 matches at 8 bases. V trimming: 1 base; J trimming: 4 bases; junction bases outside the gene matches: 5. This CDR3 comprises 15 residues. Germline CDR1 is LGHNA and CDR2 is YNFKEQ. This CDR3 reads CASSQAGGEAYGYTF. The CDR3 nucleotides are TGTGCCAGCAGCCAAGCAGGGGGCGAGGCCTATGGCTACACCTTC.

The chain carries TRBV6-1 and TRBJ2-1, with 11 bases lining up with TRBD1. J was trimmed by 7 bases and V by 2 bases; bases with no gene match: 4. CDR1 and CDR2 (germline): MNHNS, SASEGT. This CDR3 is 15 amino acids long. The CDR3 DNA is TGTGCCAGCAGTGAACCCGGGACAGGGGGAAATGAGCAGTTCTTC. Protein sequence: CASSEPGTGGNEQFF.

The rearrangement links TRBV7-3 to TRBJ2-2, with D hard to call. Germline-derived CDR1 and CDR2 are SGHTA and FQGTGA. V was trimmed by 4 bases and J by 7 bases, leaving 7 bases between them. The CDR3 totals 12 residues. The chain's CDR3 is CASSSSSGELFF. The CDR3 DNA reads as TGTGCCAGCAGCTCTTCGAGCGGGGAGCTGTTTTTT.

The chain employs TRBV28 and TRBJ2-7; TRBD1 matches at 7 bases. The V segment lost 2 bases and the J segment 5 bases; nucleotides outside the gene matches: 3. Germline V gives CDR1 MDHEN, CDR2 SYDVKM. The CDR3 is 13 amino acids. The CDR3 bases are TGTGCCAGCAGTTTACCAGGGGGAAACGAGCAGTACTTC. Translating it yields CASSLPGGNEQYF.

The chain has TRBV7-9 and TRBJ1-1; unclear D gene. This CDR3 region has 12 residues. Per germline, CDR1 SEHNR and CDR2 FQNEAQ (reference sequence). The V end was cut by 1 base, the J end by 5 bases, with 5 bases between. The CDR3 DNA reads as TGTGCCAGCAGCTTAGTAGTAACTGAAGCTTTCTTT. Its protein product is CASSLVVTEAFF.

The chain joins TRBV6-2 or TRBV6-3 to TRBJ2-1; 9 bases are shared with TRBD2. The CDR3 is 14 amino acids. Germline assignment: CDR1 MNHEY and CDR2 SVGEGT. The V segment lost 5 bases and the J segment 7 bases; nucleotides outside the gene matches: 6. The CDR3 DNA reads TGTGCCAGCAGTCTAGCGGGGCCTGGGAATGAGCAGTTCTTC. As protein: CASSLAGPGNEQFF.

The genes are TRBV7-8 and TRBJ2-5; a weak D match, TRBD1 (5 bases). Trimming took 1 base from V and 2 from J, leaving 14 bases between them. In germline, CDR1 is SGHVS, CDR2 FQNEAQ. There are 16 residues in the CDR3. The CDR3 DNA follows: TGTGCCAGCAGCTTAGGTGATACAGGATCGCAAGAGACCCAGTACTTC. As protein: CASSLGDTGSQETQYF.

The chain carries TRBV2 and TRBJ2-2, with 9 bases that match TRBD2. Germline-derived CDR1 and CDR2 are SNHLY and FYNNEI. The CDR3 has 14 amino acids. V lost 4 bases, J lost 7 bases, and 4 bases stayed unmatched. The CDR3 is CASSGPTSGGELFF. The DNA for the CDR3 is TGTGCCAGCAGTGGGCCGACTAGCGGCGGGGAGCTGTTTTTT.

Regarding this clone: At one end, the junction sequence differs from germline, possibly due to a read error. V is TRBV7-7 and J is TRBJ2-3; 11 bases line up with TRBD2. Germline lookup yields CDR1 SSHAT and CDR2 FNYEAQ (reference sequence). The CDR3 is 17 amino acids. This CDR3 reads CASSLGSGGAIADTQYF. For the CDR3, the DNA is TGTGCTAGCAGCTTAGGTAGCGGGGGGGCCATCGCAGATACGCAGTATTTT. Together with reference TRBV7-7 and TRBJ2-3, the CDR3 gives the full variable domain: GAGVSQSPRYKVTKRGQDVTLRCDPISSHATLYWYQQALGQGPEFLTYFNYEAQPDKSGLPSDRFSAERPEGSISTLTIQRTEQRDSAMYRCASSLGSGGAIADTQYFGPGTRLTVL.

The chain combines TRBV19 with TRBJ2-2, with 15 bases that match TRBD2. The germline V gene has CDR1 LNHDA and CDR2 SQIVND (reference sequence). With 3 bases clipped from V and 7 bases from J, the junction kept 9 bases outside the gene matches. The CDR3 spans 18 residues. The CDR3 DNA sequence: TGTGCCAGTAGTATTACGGGACTAGCGGGAGGCAAGGACGGGGAGCTGTTTTTT. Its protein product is CASSITGLAGGKDGELFF. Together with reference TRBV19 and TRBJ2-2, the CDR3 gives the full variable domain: DGGITQSPKYLFRKEGQNVTLSCEQNLNHDAMYWYRQDPGQGLRLIYYSQIVNDFQKGDIAEGYSVSREKKESFPLTVTSAQKNPTAFYLCASSITGLAGGKDGELFFGEGSRLTVL.

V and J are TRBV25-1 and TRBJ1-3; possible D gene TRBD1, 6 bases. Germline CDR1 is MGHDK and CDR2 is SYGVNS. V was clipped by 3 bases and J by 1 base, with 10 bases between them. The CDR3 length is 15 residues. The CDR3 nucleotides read TGTGCCAGCAGTGAGCCAGGGGAATCTGGAAACACCATATATTTT. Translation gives CASSEPGESGNTIYF.

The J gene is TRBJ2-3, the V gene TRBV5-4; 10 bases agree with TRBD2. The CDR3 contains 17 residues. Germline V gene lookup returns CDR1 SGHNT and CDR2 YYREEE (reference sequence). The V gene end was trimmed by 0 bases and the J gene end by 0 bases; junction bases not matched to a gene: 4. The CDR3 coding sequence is TGTGCCAGCAGCTTGGCTAGCGGGGGCTCCAGCACAGATACGCAGTATTTT. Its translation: CASSLASGGSSTDTQYF.

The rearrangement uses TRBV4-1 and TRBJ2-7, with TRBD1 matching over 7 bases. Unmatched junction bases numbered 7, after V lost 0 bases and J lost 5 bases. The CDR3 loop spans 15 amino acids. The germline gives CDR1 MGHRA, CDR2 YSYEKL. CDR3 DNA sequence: TGCGCCAGCAGCCAAGATCCCCAGGGGGACGACGAGCAGTACTTC. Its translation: CASSQDPQGDDEQYF.

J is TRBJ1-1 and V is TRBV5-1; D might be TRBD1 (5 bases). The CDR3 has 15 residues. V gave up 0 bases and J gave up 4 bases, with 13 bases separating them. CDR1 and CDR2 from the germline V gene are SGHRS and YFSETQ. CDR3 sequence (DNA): TGCGCCAGCAGCTTGGCCGTGGGGGAGGGCACTGAAGCTTTCTTT. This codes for CASSLAVGEGTEAFF.

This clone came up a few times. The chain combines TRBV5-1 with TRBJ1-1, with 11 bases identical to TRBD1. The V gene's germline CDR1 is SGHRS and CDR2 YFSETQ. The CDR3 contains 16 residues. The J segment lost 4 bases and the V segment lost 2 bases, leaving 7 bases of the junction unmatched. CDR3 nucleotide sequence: TGCGCCAGCAGCTTCGGACAGGGGGCTACCGGCACTGAAGCTTTCTTT. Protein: CASSFGQGATGTEAFF. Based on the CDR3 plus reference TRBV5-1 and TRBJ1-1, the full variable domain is KAGVTQTPRYLIKTRGQQVTLSCSPISGHRSVSWYQQTPGQGLQFLFEYFSETQRNKGNFPGRFSGRQFSNSRSEMNVSTLELGDSALYLCASSFGQGATGTEAFFGQGTRLTVV.

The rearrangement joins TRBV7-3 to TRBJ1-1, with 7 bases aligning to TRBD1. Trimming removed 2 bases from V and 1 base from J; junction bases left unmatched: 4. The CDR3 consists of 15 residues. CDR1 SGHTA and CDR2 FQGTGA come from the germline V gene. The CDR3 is CASSLGWTGNTEAFF. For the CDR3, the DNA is TGTGCCAGCAGCTTAGGTTGGACAGGGAACACTGAAGCTTTCTTT.

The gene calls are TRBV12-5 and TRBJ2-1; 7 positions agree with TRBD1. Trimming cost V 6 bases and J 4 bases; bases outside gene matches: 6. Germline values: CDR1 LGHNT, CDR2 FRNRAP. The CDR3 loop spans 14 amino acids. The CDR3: CASGSGTAYNEQFF. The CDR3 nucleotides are TGTGCTAGTGGCTCCGGGACAGCTTACAATGAGCAGTTCTTC.

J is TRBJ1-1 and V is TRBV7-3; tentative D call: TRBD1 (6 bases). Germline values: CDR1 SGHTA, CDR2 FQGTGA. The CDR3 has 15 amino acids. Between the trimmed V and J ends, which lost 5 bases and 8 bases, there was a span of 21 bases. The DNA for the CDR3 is TGTGCCAGCAGCCCTAGGGGGGGCCTTTTTACGGAAGCTTTCTTT. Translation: CASSPRGGLFTEAFF. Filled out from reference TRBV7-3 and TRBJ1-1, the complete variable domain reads GAGVSQTPSNKVTEKGKYVELRCDPISGHTALYWYRQSLGQGPEFLIYFQGTGAADDSGLPNDRFFAVRPEGSVSTLKIQRTERGDSAVYLCASSPRGGLFTEAFFGQGTRLTVV.

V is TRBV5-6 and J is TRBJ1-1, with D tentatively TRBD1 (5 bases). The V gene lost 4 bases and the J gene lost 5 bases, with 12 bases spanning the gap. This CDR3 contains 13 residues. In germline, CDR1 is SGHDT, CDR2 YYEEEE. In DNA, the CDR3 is TGTGCCAGCAGCCGGTCAGGGTTTACTGAAGCTTTCTTT. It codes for CASSRSGFTEAFF.

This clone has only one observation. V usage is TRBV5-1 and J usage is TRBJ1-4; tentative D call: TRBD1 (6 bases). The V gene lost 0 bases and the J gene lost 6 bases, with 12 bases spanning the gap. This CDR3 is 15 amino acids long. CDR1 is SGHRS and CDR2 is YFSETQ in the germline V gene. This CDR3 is CASSLEGTSYEKLFF. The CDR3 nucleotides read TGCGCCAGCAGCTTGGAGGGGACATCCTATGAAAAACTGTTTTTT.